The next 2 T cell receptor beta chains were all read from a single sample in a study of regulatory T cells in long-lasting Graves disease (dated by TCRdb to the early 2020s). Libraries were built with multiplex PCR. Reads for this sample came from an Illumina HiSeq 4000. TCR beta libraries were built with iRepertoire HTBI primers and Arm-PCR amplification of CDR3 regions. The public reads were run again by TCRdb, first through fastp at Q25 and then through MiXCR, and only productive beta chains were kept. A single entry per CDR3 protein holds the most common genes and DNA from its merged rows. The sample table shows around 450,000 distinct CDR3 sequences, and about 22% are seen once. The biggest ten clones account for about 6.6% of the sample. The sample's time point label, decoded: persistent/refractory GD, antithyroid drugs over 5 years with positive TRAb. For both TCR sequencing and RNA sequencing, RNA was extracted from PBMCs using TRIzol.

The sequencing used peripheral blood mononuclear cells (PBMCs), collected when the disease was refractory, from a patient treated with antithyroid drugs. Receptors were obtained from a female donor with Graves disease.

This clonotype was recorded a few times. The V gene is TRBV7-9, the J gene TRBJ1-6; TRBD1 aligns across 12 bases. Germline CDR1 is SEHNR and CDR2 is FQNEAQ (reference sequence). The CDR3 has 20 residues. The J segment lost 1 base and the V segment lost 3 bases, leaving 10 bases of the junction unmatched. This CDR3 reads CASSFPGTGGAGSYNSPLHF. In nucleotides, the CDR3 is TGTGCCAGCAGCTTCCCCGGGACAGGGGGCGCAGGATCCTATAATTCACCCCTCCACTTT. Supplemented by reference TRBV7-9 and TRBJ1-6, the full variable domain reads DTGVSQNPRHKITKRGQNVTFRCDPISEHNRLYWYRQTLGQGPEFLTYFQNEAQLEKSRLLSDRFSAERPKGSFSTLEIQRTEQGDSAMYLCASSFPGTGGAGSYNSPLHFGNGTRLTVT.

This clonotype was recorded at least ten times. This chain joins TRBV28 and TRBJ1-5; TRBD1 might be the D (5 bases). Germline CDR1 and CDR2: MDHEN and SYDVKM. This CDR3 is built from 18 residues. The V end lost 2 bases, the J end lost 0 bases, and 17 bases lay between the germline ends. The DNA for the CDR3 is TGTGCCAGCAGTTTAAGTCCGGGACGGTCGTATAGCAATCAGCCCCAGCATTTT. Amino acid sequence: CASSLSPGRSYSNQPQHF.